This T cell receptor (beta chain) originates from a study of blood T cell repertoires in COVID-19 (dated by TCRdb to the early 2020s). Regarding the study in general: Samples covering the acute and convalescent phases of COVID-19 were provided by collaborators in the United States, Italy and Spain. The material from the prospective study consisted of cDNA or gDNA derived from T cells, B-cell-depleted T cells, or PBMCs. Deeply sampled blood TCRbeta repertoires from subjects exposed to, actively infected with, or recovered from COVID-19 were included in the dataset. The repertoires were released in a freely available public database meant as a resource for research on the immune response to SARS-CoV-2. Samples came from the ongoing ImmuneRACE study (first 160 participants) plus 1,254 subjects from 6 global collaborators. A de-identified subject ID, COVID-19 status, age in years and sex were almost always included in the sample metadata. Where available, HLA class I and class II types were taken from metadata supplied by the sample provider and were not determined by assay-based typing.

Points the paper makes about the study in general: Clinical and demographic metadata were provided uncurated, with the amount varying by source and participant.

Collaborating institutions collected whole blood in K2EDTA tubes following their own protocols. Collaborator samples were shipped for TCRbeta analysis as frozen whole blood, isolated PBMCs, or DNA extracted from either sample type. The CDR3 numbers 17 residues from cysteine through phenylalanine. CDR3 DNA is the only sequence kept; it has 51 bases, read in frame from the first base. After removal of 3 bases from V and 3 bases from J, the junction retains 9 bases not matched to a gene. TCRbeta CDR3 regions were amplified from genomic DNA using the immunoSEQ Assay, a bias-controlled multiplex PCR. The study's processing was this. The number of nucleated cells in each sample was estimated by amplification of reference gene primers within the assay. Sequence reads were collapsed and filtered to measure the absolute abundance of every unique TCRbeta CDR3 rearrangement. For each sample, productive Simpson clonality was calculated by taking the square root of Simpson's diversity index across productive rearrangements. TCRdb took this table from immuneACCESS and kept in-frame rearrangements with V and J called. Such tables lack part of the clones; where checked against another copy, unresolved V genes explain under half of the gap, and the rest is unexplained. The V and J calls and the clone size are those of that table, but D and trimming were determined from the DNA. The sample table records over 200,000 clones; around four fifths of these occur just once. Of the sample, roughly 7.6% falls within the top ten clones.

Remarks on this clone: Its antigen is still unknown. There are no base qualities to consult, and no much larger clone falls within one base.

Here the chain combines TRBV23-1 and TRBJ2-1; 9 bases in between match TRBD2. TRBV23-1 has ORF status, its function being uncertain. Source material: peripheral blood. This clonotype originated in a woman aged 50 to 65 with acute or convalescent COVID-19. The CDR3 region reads CASSHPRGLANYNEQFF. In nucleotides, the sequence is TGCGCCAGCAGTCACCCGAGGGGACTAGCCAACTACAATGAGCAGTTCTTC.